This T cell receptor (beta chain) derives from a study of sequential checkpoint blockade in melanoma. Study-wide background: Both treatment sequences were followed by maintenance nivolumab.

Assay used: immunoSEQ multiplex PCR; TCRdb lists only in-frame clones, some missing. Here the sample spans roughly 12,000 clones, just under 75% being singletons. Treatment: randomized to nivolumab then ipilimumab (arm A) or the reverse (arm B). Live CD3+CD8+ CD19− CD56− cells were sorted from PBMCs. Trimming left V 4 bases short and J 5 bases short, with 17 bases between. CDR1 is SGHNT and CDR2 is YYREEE in the germline V gene (reference sequence). The CDR3 is made up of 15 amino acids. The V and J genes are TRBV5-4 and TRBJ2-3, with a possible D match to TRBD2 (7 bases). The material sequenced was CD8+ T cells sorted from blood (inferred from file names), taken from a patient given nivolumab and ipilimumab in sequence. The TCR comes from a human donor with melanoma. For the CDR3, the DNA is TGTGCCAGCAGCCCGACCCGGGGGGCCATAGATACGCAGTATTTT. This translates into CASSPTRGAIDTQYF.